This entry describes one T cell receptor (beta chain). Generated by immunoSEQ multiplex PCR, the TCRdb table keeps only in-frame clones and is missing some. In the table there are about 120,000 clones, about 90% of which are singletons. These data belong to a study of control samples from healthy donors and cancer patients. Sample: blood. This TCR derives from a man aged 18-30 years in good health.

The CDR3 spells CASKIDSNFYEQYF. CDR3 nucleotides: TGTGCCAGCAAAATTGACAGTAACTTCTACGAGCAGTACTTC. The rearrangement uses TRBV2 and TRBJ2-7; D is perhaps TRBD1 (5 bases). The ends were cut back, 7 bases at V and 3 bases at J, with 16 bases in the middle. CDR3 length equals 14 residues. Germline V lookup: CDR1 SNHLY, CDR2 FYNNEI.